The 2 T cell receptor beta chains reported below all come from one sample, sequenced in a study of human T cells and chemical hapten exposure. Each CDR3 protein is one row after TCRdb ran MiXCR on the RACE reads. The data hold approximately 90,000 distinct CDR3 sequences, with about 28% observed a single time. Specified time point: patch test 3, about 24 weeks after DPC sensitization. Treatment here: therapeutic diphenylcyclopropenone sensitization with weekly scalp DPC. The sequences come from whole blood, collected in connection with sensitization to the hapten diphenylcyclopropenone (DPC). Receptors were obtained from a man aged 40-50 years with alopecia areata. Some clones in this sample may be carry-over from other donors' samples.

This clonotype has just a few counts. The V and J genes are TRBV29-1 and TRBJ2-7, with a possible D match to TRBD1 (5 bases). The V end was cut by 4 bases, the J end by 2 bases, with 12 bases between. Germline CDR1 and CDR2: SQVTM and ANQGSEA. This CDR3 is built from 13 residues. The CDR3 DNA reads TGCAGCGTTGGGGAAGGGGCAACCTACGAGCAGTACTTC. Protein sequence: CSVGEGATYEQYF.

The gene calls are TRBV20-1 and TRBJ2-7; TRBD1 agrees at 7 bases. The CDR3 loop spans 12 amino acids. The V gene end was trimmed by 4 bases and the J gene end by 7 bases; junction bases not matched to a gene: 7. The germline V gene encodes CDR1 DFQATT and CDR2 SNEGSKA (reference sequence). Written as DNA, the CDR3 is TGCAGTGCTACGTCCCGGGACAGAGAGCAGTACTTC. The encoded protein is CSATSRDREQYF.